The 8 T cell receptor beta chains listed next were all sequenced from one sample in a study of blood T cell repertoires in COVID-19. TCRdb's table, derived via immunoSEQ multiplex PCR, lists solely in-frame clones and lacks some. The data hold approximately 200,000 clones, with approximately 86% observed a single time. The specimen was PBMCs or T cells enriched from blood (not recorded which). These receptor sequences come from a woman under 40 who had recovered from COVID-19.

The CDR3, as DNA: TGCGCCAGCAGCTCAGGGGGCGGGAGTCTCTACGAGCAGTACTTC. This codes for CASSSGGGSLYEQYF. This sequence joins TRBV5-1 and TRBJ2-7; weak D call: TRBD1 (8 bases). This CDR3 is built from 15 residues. Between the trimmed V and J ends, which lost 3 bases and 3 bases, there was a span of 16 bases. Germline values: CDR1 SGHRS, CDR2 YFSETQ.

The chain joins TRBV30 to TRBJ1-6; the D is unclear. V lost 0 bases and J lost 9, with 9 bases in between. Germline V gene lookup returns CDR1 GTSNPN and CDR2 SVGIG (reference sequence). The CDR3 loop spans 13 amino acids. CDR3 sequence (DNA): TGTGCCTGGAGTGTAGACGGAGGTTCACCCCTCCACTTT. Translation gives CAWSVDGGSPLHF.

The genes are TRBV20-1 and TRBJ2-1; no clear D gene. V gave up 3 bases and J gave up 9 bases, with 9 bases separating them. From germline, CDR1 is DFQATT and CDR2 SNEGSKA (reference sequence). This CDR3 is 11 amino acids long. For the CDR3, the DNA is TGCAGTGCTAGTGTGCGTAGTGAGCAGTTCTTC. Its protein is CSASVRSEQFF.

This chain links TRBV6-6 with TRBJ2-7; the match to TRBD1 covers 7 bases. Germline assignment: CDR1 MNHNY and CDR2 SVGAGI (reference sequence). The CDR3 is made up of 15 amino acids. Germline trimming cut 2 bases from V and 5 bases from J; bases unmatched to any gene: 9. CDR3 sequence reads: CASSYLETGVHEQYF. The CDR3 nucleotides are TGTGCCAGCAGTTACCTCGAAACAGGGGTCCACGAGCAGTACTTC.

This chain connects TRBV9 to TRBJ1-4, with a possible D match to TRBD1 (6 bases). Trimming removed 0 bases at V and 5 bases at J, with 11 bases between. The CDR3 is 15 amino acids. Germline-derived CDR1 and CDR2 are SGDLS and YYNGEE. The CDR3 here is CASSVAGQGNEKLFF. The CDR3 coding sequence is TGTGCCAGCAGCGTAGCGGGACAAGGCAATGAAAAACTGTTTTTT. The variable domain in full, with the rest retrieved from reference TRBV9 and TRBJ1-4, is DSGVTQTPKHLITATGQRVTLRCSPRSGDLSVYWYQQSLDQGLQFLIQYYNGEERAKGNILERFSAQQFPDLHSELNLSSLELGDSALYFCASSVAGQGNEKLFFGSGTQLSVL.

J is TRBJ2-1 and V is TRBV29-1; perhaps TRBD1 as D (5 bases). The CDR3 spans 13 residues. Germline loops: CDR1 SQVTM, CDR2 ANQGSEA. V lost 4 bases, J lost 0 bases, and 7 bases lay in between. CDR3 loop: CSVGGSSYNEQFF. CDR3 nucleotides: TGCAGCGTTGGGGGCAGCTCCTACAATGAGCAGTTCTTC.

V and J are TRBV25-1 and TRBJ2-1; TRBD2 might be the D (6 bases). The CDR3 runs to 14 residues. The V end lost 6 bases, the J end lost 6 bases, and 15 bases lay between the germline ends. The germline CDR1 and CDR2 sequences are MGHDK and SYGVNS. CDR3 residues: CASSEVAAFNEQFF. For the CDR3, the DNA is TGTGCCAGCAGCGAGGTAGCGGCCTTCAATGAGCAGTTCTTC.

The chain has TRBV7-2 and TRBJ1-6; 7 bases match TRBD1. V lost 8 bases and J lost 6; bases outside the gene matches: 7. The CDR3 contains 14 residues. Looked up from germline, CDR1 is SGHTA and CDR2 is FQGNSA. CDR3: CASARGLGNSPLHF. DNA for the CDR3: TGTGCCAGCGCCAGGGGGTTAGGTAATTCACCCCTCCACTTT.